This T cell receptor (beta chain) was sequenced for a study of T cells expressing NK-cell markers. Study-wide points: In a group of roughly 6 donors, dominant NKG2C+ clonotypes represented 1.0-7.0% of CD8+ T cells.

Germline V gives CDR1 SEHNR, CDR2 FQNEAQ (reference sequence). The CDR3 loop spans 15 amino acids. Remarks on this clonotype: Antigen: not known.

TCRdb re-analyzed the 5' RACE reads; it lists each CDR3 protein once, without DNA. The sample shows fewer than 400,000 distinct CDR3 sequences, and 5.2% sits with its ten largest clones. The gene calls are TRBV7-9 and TRBJ1-6; lacking DNA, the TRBD1 call made by TCRdb goes unchecked. This sequence originates from a man aged 18 to 69 in good health. Material for sequencing was blood T cells: a sorted CD56 or NKG2C T cell subset, CD4+ or CD8+ T cells, or bulk PBMC T cells (not recorded which). CDR3 amino acids: CASSYSPETGTPLHF.